This record concerns one T cell receptor (beta chain) sequence. The antigen is not known. The data originate from a study of cytomegalovirus exposure and HLA in healthy donors. Study-level points and caveats: Later genetic work tied a missense DCLRE1C variant to beta-chain V and J trimming. Upon later analysis, HLA-associated TCR beta chains proved more clonally expanded than other, equally common chains. About 87% or about 30% of the time was how often most TCR beta V segments were productive, according to an earlier analysis.

Trimming pared 1 base from V and 0 bases from J, leaving 13 bases between. The CDR3 covers 17 residues. The germline V gene has CDR1 SGHTA and CDR2 FQGNSA. PCR amplification relied on 60 Vbeta primers (plus 13 Jbeta primers). TCRdb keeps only in-frame clones here, not all; method: immunoSEQ multiplex PCR. This sample has 150,000 to 170,000 clones; approximately 81% occur once, and the top ten carry 1.2% to 1.5%. This clonotype was sampled from a young man in good health and CMV-seronegative. The specimen sequenced was PBMCs. The V call is TRBV7-2, the J call TRBJ1-5, with D possibly being TRBD1 (6 bases). The CDR3 DNA reads as TGTGCCAGCAGCTTAGGGGTCAGGACAGATAGCAATCAGCCCCAGCATTTT. Translating gives CASSLGVRTDSNQPQHF.